A selection of T cell receptor beta chains follows, all from one sample in a study of T cells after posttransplantation cyclophosphamide. Using immunoSEQ multiplex PCR, the repertoire was profiled, and TCRdb retains in-frame clones only, with some absent. The sample holds about 36,000 clones, and no clone turns up only once. What was sequenced was PBMCs. The receptors come from a girl aged 5-17 years in good health, CMV-negative, and a related stem cell transplant donor. Each CDR3 is given with its conserved first and last residue. Fields, in order: J gene, D gene, clone size, V gene, CDR3 protein, CDR3 DNA. A D gene is named only where the DNA matches it firmly. The listing skips clone size in some rows; elsewhere it reads once, few, many or a size class.

>TRBJ2-5|TRBD1|NA|TRBV2
CASSVGTGEQYF
TGTGCCAGCAGTGTCGGGACAGGAGAGCAGTACTTC
>TRBJ2-7|NA|many|TRBV5-1
CASSLVVGSYEQYF
TGCGCCAGCAGCTTGGTTGTCGGCTCCTACGAGCAGTACTTC
>TRBJ2-3|NA|few|TRBV5-1
CASSLAILQDTQYF
TGCGCCAGCAGCTTGGCGATCCTACAGGATACGCAGTATTTT
>TRBJ1-1|NA|many|TRBV29-1
CSGVRGSEAFF
TGCAGCGGAGTGAGGGGGTCTGAAGCTTTCTTT
>TRBJ1-1|NA|NA|TRBV4-1
CASSPWDKTNTEAFF
TGCGCCAGCAGCCCGTGGGACAAGACGAACACTGAAGCTTTCTTT
>TRBJ2-3|NA|few|TRBV2
CASSAQGVSTDTQYF
TGTGCCAGCAGCGCACAGGGAGTAAGCACAGATACGCAGTATTTT
>TRBJ1-1|NA|many|TRBV18
CASSPHGGLMNTEAFF
TGTGCCAGCTCACCACACGGAGGCCTCATGAACACTGAAGCTTTCTTT
>TRBJ1-5|NA|NA|TRBV5-4
CASSSGLSNQPQHF
TGTGCCAGCAGCTCAGGGCTGAGCAATCAGCCCCAGCATTTT
>TRBJ2-7|NA|medium-sized|TRBV5-5
CASSSRTASPYEQYF
TGTGCCAGCAGCTCGCGGACAGCTTCTCCCTACGAGCAGTACTTC
>TRBJ2-5|TRBD2|many|TRBV5-5
CASSLFGGEGETQYF
TGTGCCAGCAGCTTGTTCGGGGGGGAGGGAGAGACCCAGTACTTC
>TRBJ1-2|TRBD1|many|TRBV19
CASSIGDRGNYGYTF
TGTGCCAGTAGTATCGGGGACAGGGGTAACTATGGCTACACCTTC
>TRBJ2-1|NA|few|TRBV19
CASSISGGQKYEQFF
TGTGCCAGTAGTATATCCGGGGGGCAAAAGTATGAGCAGTTCTTC
>TRBJ1-5|TRBD1|many|TRBV27
CARGQGDNQPQHF
TGTGCCAGGGGACAGGGGGACAATCAGCCCCAGCATTTT
>TRBJ1-4|TRBD1|many|TRBV27
CASRIQGNVEKLFF
TGTGCCAGCAGGATACAGGGGAATGTTGAAAAACTGTTTTTT
>TRBJ2-5|TRBD2|NA|TRBV5-1
CASSFGRHQETQYF
TGCGCCAGCAGCTTCGGGAGGCACCAAGAGACCCAGTACTTC
>TRBJ1-1|NA|many|TRBV5-1
CASSLEGQAFF
TGCGCCAGCAGCTTGGAGGGGCAAGCTTTCTTT
>TRBJ2-1|NA|few|TRBV5-1
CASSLVSIGVNEQFF
TGCGCCAGCAGCTTGGTCTCCATCGGGGTCAATGAGCAGTTCTTC
>TRBJ2-7|TRBD2|many|TRBV13
CASSLAGLVSEQYF
TGTGCCAGCAGCTTAGCCGGACTAGTAAGCGAGCAGTACTTC
>TRBJ2-3|NA|many|TRBV6-1
CASNTRQGMDTQYF
TGTGCCAGCAACACAAGGCAGGGGATGGATACGCAGTATTTT
>TRBJ1-3|NA|many|TRBV6-4
CASSPPRSSGNTIYF
TGTGCCAGCAGTCCACCCCGGAGCTCTGGAAACACCATATATTTT
>TRBJ2-6|TRBD1|many|TRBV7-9
CASRRQGSGANVLTF
TGTGCCAGCAGAAGACAGGGCTCTGGGGCCAACGTCCTGACTTTC
>TRBJ1-6|NA|few|TRBV7-3
CASSLVPGENSPLHF
TGTGCCAGCAGCTTAGTCCCGGGGGAGAATTCACCCCTCCACTTT
>TRBJ1-6|TRBD1|many|TRBV19
CASSTRDRRNSPLHF
TGTGCCAGTAGTACGCGGGACAGGAGGAATTCACCCCTCCACTTT
>TRBJ2-2|NA|few|TRBV15
CATSRDPGGVTGELFF
TGTGCCACCAGCAGAGATCCGGGGGGCGTAACCGGGGAGCTGTTTTTT
>TRBJ2-7|NA|NA|TRBV21-1
CASSLPPGSLYEQYF
TGTGCCAGCAGCCTACCTCCTGGGAGTCTCTACGAGCAGTACTTC
>TRBJ2-5|TRBD2|few|TRBV30
CAWRVAGGRETQYF
TGTGCCTGGAGGGTAGCGGGAGGTCGGGAGACCCAGTACTTC
>TRBJ1-4|NA|NA|TRBV5-1
CASSIGVREGKLFF
TGCGCCAGCAGCATTGGCGTAAGGGAGGGAAAACTGTTTTTT
>TRBJ2-1|NA|many|TRBV11-3
CASSERAAYNEQFF
TGTGCCAGCAGTGAGCGGGCCGCCTACAATGAGCAGTTCTTC
>TRBJ1-2|NA|NA|TRBV15
CATSRDRNQNYGYTF
TGTGCCACCAGCAGAGATCGTAACCAGAACTATGGCTACACCTTC
>TRBJ2-3|NA|many|TRBV7-9
CASIVFDTQYF
TGTGCCAGCATTGTCTTCGATACGCAGTATTTT
>TRBJ2-1|NA|NA|TRBV29-1
CSVDGLSGLGNEQFF
TGCAGCGTTGATGGACTCTCGGGACTTGGCAATGAGCAGTTCTTC
>TRBJ1-5|NA|few|TRBV30
CAWSGGGNQPQHF
TGTGCCTGGAGTGGCGGGGGCAATCAGCCCCAGCATTTT
>TRBJ1-1|NA|many|TRBV15
CATSRAPQIKSTEAFF
TGTGCCACCAGCAGAGCCCCCCAAATAAAGAGTACTGAAGCTTTCTTT
>TRBJ1-6|TRBD1|many|TRBV7-4
CASNKGRVRQGYSPLHF
TGTGCCAGCAACAAGGGCAGGGTGAGACAGGGGTATTCACCCCTCCACTTT
>TRBJ1-1|NA|many|TRBV11-2
CASSLDPIKPDTEAFF
TGTGCCAGCAGCTTAGACCCGATCAAACCGGACACTGAAGCTTTCTTT
>TRBJ1-5|TRBD1|few|TRBV28
CASSTTGRRNQPQHF
TGTGCCAGCAGCACGACAGGGAGGAGAAATCAGCCCCAGCATTTT
>TRBJ1-5|NA|NA|TRBV5-1
CAGSPPGGQPQHF
TGCGCCGGCAGCCCGCCGGGGGGACAGCCCCAGCATTTT
>TRBJ1-1|TRBD1|few|TRBV28
CASSLGDRGLMTFF
TGTGCCAGCAGTTTAGGAGACAGGGGGCTGATGACTTTCTTT
>TRBJ1-5|TRBD1|many|TRBV27
CASSGTGEVQPQHF
TGTGCCAGCAGCGGGACAGGGGAAGTTCAGCCCCAGCATTTT
>TRBJ1-6|TRBD1|many|TRBV7-8
CVMVGTGYSPLHF
TGTGTTATGGTCGGGACAGGGTACTCACCCCTCCACTTT
>TRBJ2-7|TRBD1|many|TRBV6-5
CASSRTGGRYEQYF
TGTGCCAGCAGTCGGACAGGGGGCAGATACGAGCAGTACTTC
>TRBJ2-2|TRBD2|NA|TRBV9
CASSTSGANTGELFF
TGTGCCAGCAGCACTAGCGGGGCGAACACCGGGGAGCTGTTTTTT
>TRBJ1-5|NA|many|TRBV5-4
CASSGAPNQPQHF
TGTGCCAGCAGCGGGGCACCCAATCAGCCCCAGCATTTT
>TRBJ2-2|NA|many|TRBV7-8
CASSLIQGNAGELFF
TGTGCCAGCAGCTTAATTCAGGGGAACGCCGGGGAGCTGTTTTTT
>TRBJ2-2|TRBD1|NA|TRBV5-6
CASSSGTEYTGELFF
TGTGCCAGCAGCTCCGGGACAGAATACACCGGGGAGCTGTTTTTT
>TRBJ1-2|NA|few|TRBV30
CAWSETGGGYGYTF
TGTGCCTGGAGTGAGACCGGGGGTGGGTATGGCTACACCTTC
>TRBJ2-4|TRBD1|NA|TRBV7-8
CASSLGGTGVTKNIQYF
TGTGCCAGCAGCTTAGGAGGGACAGGGGTTACCAAAAACATTCAGTACTTC
>TRBJ1-1|NA|many|TRBV5-8
CASSLEGRMNTEAFF
TGTGCCAGCAGCTTGGAGGGGCGGATGAACACTGAAGCTTTCTTT
>TRBJ1-3|NA|many|TRBV29-1
CSVERGGNTIYF
TGCAGCGTTGAAAGAGGGGGAAACACCATATATTTT
>TRBJ1-6|TRBD1|many|TRBV28
CASSNRGYNSPLHF
TGTGCCAGCAGTAACAGGGGCTATAATTCACCCCTCCACTTT